This T cell receptor beta chain was sequenced during a study of T cell responses to AZD1222 COVID-19 vaccine. Study-wide results and limits: The number of AZD1222 recipients seropositive at baseline was only five to seven.

CDR1 SQVTM and CDR2 ANQGSEA come from the germline V gene. This CDR3 has 13 residues. After removal of 1 base from V and 3 bases from J, the junction contained 0 bases not matched to a gene. Worth noting for this clone: Its antigen remains unknown. Other DNA sequences in this sample translate to the same CDR3.

TCRdb's table, derived via immunoSEQ multiplex PCR, lists solely in-frame clones and lacks some. Of 100,000 or so clones in the sample, around 84% were seen once. The sequenced sample was peripheral blood, obtained on day 0 of AZD1222 vaccination. V is TRBV29-1 and J is TRBJ2-7; 10 nucleotides line up with TRBD1. The origin of this receptor is an adult in good health. The CDR3: CSVEGTGGYEQYF. In DNA form, the CDR3 reads TGCAGCGTTGAAGGGACAGGGGGCTACGAGCAGTACTTC.